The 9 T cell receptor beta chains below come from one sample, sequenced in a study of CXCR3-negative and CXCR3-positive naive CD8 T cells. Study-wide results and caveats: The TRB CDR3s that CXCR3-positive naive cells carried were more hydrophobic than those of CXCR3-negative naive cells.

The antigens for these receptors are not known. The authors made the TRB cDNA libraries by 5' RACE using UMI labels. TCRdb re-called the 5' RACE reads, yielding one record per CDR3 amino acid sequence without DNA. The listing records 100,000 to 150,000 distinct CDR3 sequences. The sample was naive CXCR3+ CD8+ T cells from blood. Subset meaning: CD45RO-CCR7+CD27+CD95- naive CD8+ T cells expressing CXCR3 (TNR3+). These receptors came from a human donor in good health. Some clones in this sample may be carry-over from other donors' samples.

The CDR3 sequence: CASSLGGGGAFQETQYF. The V and J genes are TRBV7-9 and TRBJ2-5; TCRdb calls TRBD1, which cannot be checked without DNA. The CDR3 has 17 residues. The germline V gene encodes CDR1 SEHNR and CDR2 FQNEAQ (reference sequence).

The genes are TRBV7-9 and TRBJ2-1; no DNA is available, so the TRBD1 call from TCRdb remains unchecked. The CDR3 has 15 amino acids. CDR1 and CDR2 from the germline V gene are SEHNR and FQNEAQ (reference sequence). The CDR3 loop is CASRPPGAGLNEQFF.

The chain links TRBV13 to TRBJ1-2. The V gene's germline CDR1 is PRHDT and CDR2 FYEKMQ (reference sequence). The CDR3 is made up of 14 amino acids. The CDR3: CASSLWEGETGYTF.

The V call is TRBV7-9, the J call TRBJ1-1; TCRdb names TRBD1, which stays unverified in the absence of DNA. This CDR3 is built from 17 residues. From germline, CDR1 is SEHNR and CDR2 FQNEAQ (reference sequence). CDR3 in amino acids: CASSLEVAALVGAEAFF.

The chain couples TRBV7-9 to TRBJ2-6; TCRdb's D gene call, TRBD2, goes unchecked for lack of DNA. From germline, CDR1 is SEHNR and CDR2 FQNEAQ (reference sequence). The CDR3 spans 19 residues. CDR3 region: CASSGLGTSGPAGANVLTF.

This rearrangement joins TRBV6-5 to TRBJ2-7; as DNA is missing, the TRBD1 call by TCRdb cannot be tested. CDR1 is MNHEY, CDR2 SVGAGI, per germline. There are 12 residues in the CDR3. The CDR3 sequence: CASSSPLFGQYF.

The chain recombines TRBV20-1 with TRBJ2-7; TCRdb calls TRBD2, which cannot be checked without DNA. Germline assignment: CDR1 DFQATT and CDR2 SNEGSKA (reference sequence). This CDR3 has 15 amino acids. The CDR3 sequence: CSARDSEGTIYEQYF.

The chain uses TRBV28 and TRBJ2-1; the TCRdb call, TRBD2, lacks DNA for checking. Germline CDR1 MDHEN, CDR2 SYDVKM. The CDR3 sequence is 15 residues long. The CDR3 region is CASSFGTSGANEQFF.

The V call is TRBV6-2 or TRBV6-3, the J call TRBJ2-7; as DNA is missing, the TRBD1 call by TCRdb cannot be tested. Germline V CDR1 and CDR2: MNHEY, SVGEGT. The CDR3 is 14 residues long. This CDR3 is CASSQQGLGYEQYF.